This passage covers 10 T cell receptor beta chains from one sample sequenced in a study of cytomegalovirus exposure and HLA in healthy donors. TCRdb's copy holds only in-frame clones and misses some; the assay was immunoSEQ multiplex PCR. Of some 170,000 clones listed, approximately 86% are singletons. The sample was PBMCs. These receptors came from a young man in good health and CMV-seropositive.

This clone was picked up one time. The CDR3 is CASSQVGRRGVEAFF. The DNA for the CDR3 is TGCGCCAGCAGCCAAGTAGGACGGCGCGGGGTTGAAGCTTTCTTT. V is TRBV4-1 and J is TRBJ1-1; D gene uncertain. CDR1 MGHRA and CDR2 YSYEKL come from the germline V gene. CDR3 length: 15 amino acids. Trimming took 1 base from V and 7 from J, leaving 16 bases between them.

This clone was detected only once. This sequence joins TRBV4-3 and TRBJ1-2, with a weak D call TRBD1 (5 bases). The V gene's germline CDR1 is LGHNA and CDR2 YSLEER. This CDR3 is built from 14 residues. The ends were cut back, 1 base at V and 4 bases at J, with 10 bases in the middle. CDR3 sequence: CASSQGRGLYGYTF. The CDR3 DNA reads as TGCGCCAGCAGCCAAGGTCGGGGACTCTATGGCTACACCTTC.

The chain uses TRBV6-5 and TRBJ2-7, with D possibly matching TRBD1 (7 bases). Germline V gene sequence: CDR1 MNHEY, CDR2 SVGAGI. The CDR3 sequence is 13 residues long. CDR3 sequence: CPSAVEQGGEQYF. CDR3 nucleotides: TGTCCCTCCGCGGTAGAGCAGGGGGGCGAGCAGTACTTC.

V gene TRBV5-1 combines with J gene TRBJ1-5, with no clear D. V was pared by 0 bases and J by 2 bases, with 9 bases between. The CDR3 has 15 residues. The germline gives CDR1 SGHRS, CDR2 YFSETQ. CDR3 protein: CASSLGTVGNQPQHF. In DNA, the CDR3 is TGCGCCAGCAGCTTGGGGACTGTGGGCAATCAGCCCCAGCATTTT.

This chain links TRBV2 with TRBJ2-2, with 10 positions matching TRBD2. Germline assignment: CDR1 SNHLY and CDR2 FYNNEI. V was pared by 8 bases and J by 1 base, with 7 bases of the junction left unmatched. The CDR3 has 16 residues. The CDR3 sequence is CASGRAGGLNTGELFF. The CDR3 DNA sequence: TGTGCCAGCGGCCGAGCGGGGGGGCTGAACACCGGGGAGCTGTTTTTT.

The chain uses TRBV7-8 and TRBJ2-7; D is undetermined. CDR1 and CDR2 from the germline V gene are SGHVS and FQNEAQ. The CDR3 is 14 residues long. With 2 bases removed from V and 0 bases from J, the gap between germline ends came to 8 bases. DNA of the CDR3: TGTGCCAGCAGCTTATATCCTAGCTCCTACGAGCAGTACTTC. Its protein product is CASSLYPSSYEQYF.

The CDR3 spells CASSEYTTGVRETQYF. CDR3 in DNA: TGTGCCAGCAGTGAATATACTACAGGGGTTCGAGAGACCCAGTACTTC. V gene TRBV25-1 combines with J gene TRBJ2-5, with 7 bases matching TRBD1. V dropped 0 bases and J dropped 4; count of bases not matched to a gene: 8. The CDR3 spans 16 residues. The germline V gene encodes CDR1 MGHDK and CDR2 SYGVNS.

This sequence joins TRBV23-1 and TRBJ2-3; perhaps TRBD1 as D (5 bases). TRBV23-1 is classed as an ORF, of uncertain function. The V end lost 8 bases, the J end lost 4 bases, and 25 bases lay between the germline ends. CDR3 size: 17 residues. The CDR3 sequence is CASSPRRQPSSPDTQYF. The CDR3 DNA follows: TGCGCCAGCTCCCCTCGGCGACAGCCATCAAGTCCAGATACGCAGTATTTT.

V gene TRBV11-3 combines with J gene TRBJ2-1; 9 positions match TRBD2. Looked up from germline, CDR1 is SGHNT and CDR2 is YENEEA. CDR3 length: 16 residues. The junction had 6 bases not matched to a gene; V was cut back by 2 bases and J by 4 bases. This CDR3 is CASSLFSGGLYNEQFF. The CDR3 DNA follows: TGTGCCAGCAGCTTATTTAGCGGGGGCTTATACAATGAGCAGTTCTTC.

Written as DNA, the CDR3 is TGTGCCATCAGGGATCCGGGACAGGGTTTCGTAGCCACCGGGGAGCTGTTTTTT. Translated, it gives CAIRDPGQGFVATGELFF. This sequence joins TRBV10-3 and TRBJ2-2; 9 bases fit TRBD1. V lost 6 bases to trimming and J lost 4 bases; unmatched junction nucleotides: 15. Looked up from germline, CDR1 is ENHRY and CDR2 is SYGVKD. This CDR3 contains 18 residues.